This passage covers 3 T cell receptor beta chains from one sample sequenced in a study of identical twins. TCRdb reanalysed the 5' RACE reads using MiXCR and keeps one entry per CDR3 protein. The table lists 700,000 or so distinct CDR3 sequences, less than 25% of them singletons. This sample was shared with a second study, whose subject was T cells expressing NK-cell markers.

Material for sequencing was PBMCs. The receptors were sampled from a woman aged 18-29 years in good health.

The chain carries TRBV5-1 and TRBJ1-1, with D uncertain. Germline V gene data show CDR1 as SGHRS and CDR2 as YFSETQ. The V end was cut by 0 bases, the J end by 7 bases, with 10 bases between. The CDR3 covers 13 residues. The CDR3 is CASSLVGQDEAFF. The CDR3 DNA reads TGCGCCAGCAGCTTGGTCGGGCAAGATGAAGCTTTCTTT.

The chain links TRBV5-1 to TRBJ1-2, with D hard to call. The CDR3 runs to 15 residues. V was cut by 1 base and J by 4 bases, with 14 bases left in between. Germline values: CDR1 SGHRS, CDR2 YFSETQ. CDR3: CASSLQPGQLYGYTF. The CDR3, as DNA: TGCGCCAGCAGCTTGCAGCCTGGGCAGCTCTATGGCTACACCTTC.

The rearrangement uses TRBV6-5 and TRBJ2-6; 9 positions agree with TRBD1. J gave up 0 bases and V 2 bases, and 5 bases lay outside the gene matches. The CDR3 loop spans 18 amino acids. Per the germline V gene, CDR1 is MNHEY and CDR2 is SVGAGI. The CDR3 DNA reads as TGTGCCAGCAGTTACGCAACAGGGGGCCCCTCTGGGGCCAACGTCCTGACTTTC. It codes for CASSYATGGPSGANVLTF.